The 2 T cell receptor beta chains given below trace back to one sample, sequenced in a study of T-cell reconstitution after alpha-beta-depleted transplantation in children. For TCRbeta, the library was prepared with unique molecular identifiers. TCRdb reprocessed the PCR reads with MiXCR, giving one entry per CDR3 protein. This table has about 440,000 distinct CDR3 sequences, 43% appearing once. Source: PBMCs, taken before TCRalphabeta/CD19-depleted stem cell transplant. Receptor source: a girl aged 2 to 10 with aplastic anemia, due to receive a stem cell transplant.

In the case of this clonotype: A much larger clone differs by one base, so this may be a read error. The genes are TRBV7-9 and TRBJ1-1; possibly TRBD1 for D (5 bases). V lost 3 bases and J lost 7, with 6 bases in between. This CDR3 comprises 11 residues. CDR1 and CDR2 (germline): SEHNR, FQNEAQ (reference sequence). This CDR3 reads CASSLGDEAFF. The DNA of the CDR3 is TGTGCCAGCAGCTTGGGGGATGAAGCTTTCTTT. The full variable domain, with the rest looked up from reference TRBV7-9 and TRBJ1-1, is DTGVSQNPRHKITKRGQNVTFRCDPISEHNRLYWYRQTLGQGPEFLTYFQNEAQLEKSRLLSDRFSAERPKGSFSTLEIQRTEQGDSAMYLCASSLGDEAFFGQGTRLTVV.

This clonotype was picked up a small number of times. The chain is built from TRBV15 and TRBJ2-7; no definite D call. V lost 1 base, J lost 3 bases, and 7 bases lay in between. CDR3 size: 13 residues. Germline V gives CDR1 LNHNV, CDR2 YYDKDF (reference sequence). CDR3 nucleotide sequence: TGTGCCACCAGCAGAGGACCCTACTACGAGCAGTACTTC. This encodes CATSRGPYYEQYF.